Presented here are 17 T cell receptor beta chains from one specimen sequenced in a study of T cell responses to AZD1222 COVID-19 vaccine (dated by TCRdb to about 2021). In the paper's terms, the time point label means: baseline before first vaccination. The method was the immunoSEQ multiplex PCR assay. TCRdb provides this immuneACCESS table in a form limited to in-frame rearrangements. Some clones are lacking; in checked studies, under half of them reflect an unresolved V gene, and why the rest are absent is not known. The sample table contains 100,000 to 150,000 clones; only one count was recorded for roughly nine tenths of them. The ten largest make up just over 7% of the sample. The sample in question was peripheral blood, obtained on day 0 of AZD1222 vaccination. The receptors derive from an adult in good health.

This clone appeared once. The CDR3, as DNA: TGTGCCACCAGCAGCCAAAGGTACTATGGCTACACCTTC. It yields the protein CATSSQRYYGYTF. V gene TRBV15 combines with J gene TRBJ1-2, with no clear D. V lost 3 bases, J lost 3 bases, and 8 bases lay in between. Germline V CDR1 and CDR2: LNHNV, YYDKDF (reference sequence). The CDR3 has 13 amino acids.

The chain recombines TRBV7-9 with TRBJ2-2; no clear D gene. The germline V gene has CDR1 SEHNR and CDR2 FQNEAQ (reference sequence). V lost 8 bases and J 2 bases, leaving 21 bases between the germline ends. The CDR3 runs 17 residues. CDR3 protein: CASVVLFGLSNTGELFF. The CDR3 bases are TGTGCCAGCGTGGTGTTGTTTGGGCTGAGCAACACCGGGGAGCTGTTTTTT.

The chain has TRBV19 and TRBJ2-6, with D maybe TRBD2 (5 bases). Germline V gene data show CDR1 as LNHDA and CDR2 as SQIVND (reference sequence). There are 16 residues in the CDR3. V lost 3 bases and J 0 bases, leaving 9 bases between the germline ends. CDR3 protein: CASSMDGNSGANVLTF. The CDR3 DNA follows: TGTGCCAGTAGTATGGACGGGAACTCTGGGGCCAACGTCCTGACTTTC.

In this sample, this clone is medium-sized. This chain connects TRBV7-2 to TRBJ2-7; D unclear. Germline V gives CDR1 SGHTA, CDR2 FQGNSA. The CDR3 consists of 14 residues. With 5 bases removed from V and 6 bases from J, the gap between germline ends came to 17 bases. CDR3 loop: CASSPTSIEPEQYF. The DNA for the CDR3 is TGTGCCAGCAGCCCAACTTCTATCGAGCCCGAGCAGTACTTC. Based on the CDR3 plus reference TRBV7-2 and TRBJ2-7, the full variable domain is GAGVSQSPSNKVTEKGKDVELRCDPISGHTALYWYRQSLGQGLEFLIYFQGNSAPDKSGLPSDRFSAERTGGSVSTLTIQRTQQEDSAVYLCASSPTSIEPEQYFGPGTRLTVT.

V usage is TRBV5-6 and J usage is TRBJ2-7; weak D call: TRBD1 (6 bases). Trimming took 9 bases from V and 4 from J, leaving 23 bases between them. This CDR3 region has 15 residues. Germline V lookup: CDR1 SGHDT, CDR2 YYEEEE. The CDR3 DNA reads TGTGCCACCTCAGCGAGCTTTGAGGGGGAGTACGAGCAGTACTTC. Translating gives CATSASFEGEYEQYF.

The V gene is TRBV11-2, the J gene TRBJ2-7, with TRBD1 matching over 8 bases. J gave up 5 bases and V 2 bases, and 8 bases lay outside the gene matches. Per germline, CDR1 SGHAT and CDR2 FQNNGV. The CDR3 covers 15 residues. The CDR3 spells CASSLIGTGKNEQYF. Here the CDR3 DNA reads TGTGCCAGCAGCTTAATTGGGACAGGAAAAAACGAGCAGTACTTC.

The chain carries TRBV27 and TRBJ2-1; 9 bases agree with TRBD2. CDR1 is MNHEY and CDR2 is SMNVEV in the germline V gene (reference sequence). Trimming took 4 bases from V and 7 from J; bases not matched to a gene: 5. The CDR3 has 14 residues. The CDR3 region has the DNA TGTGCCAGCAGTTCGGCGGGAGGGCGAAATGAGCAGTTCTTC. As protein: CASSSAGGRNEQFF.

The genes are TRBV9 and TRBJ1-2; D not certain. The CDR3 spans 14 residues. Germline CDR1 is SGDLS and CDR2 is YYNGEE. V lost 3 bases to trimming and J lost 8 bases, with 17 bases between them. CDR3 region: CASSANPGSGGYTF. For the CDR3, the DNA is TGTGCCAGCAGCGCGAATCCCGGGAGCGGCGGCTACACCTTC. The full variable domain, its missing parts supplied by reference TRBV9 and TRBJ1-2, is DSGVTQTPKHLITATGQRVTLRCSPRSGDLSVYWYQQSLDQGLQFLIQYYNGEERAKGNILERFSAQQFPDLHSELNLSSLELGDSALYFCASSANPGSGGYTFGSGTRLTVV.

The chain carries TRBV6-5 and TRBJ1-2; D ambiguous. The V and J ends lost 6 bases and 6 bases respectively, with 14 bases between them. CDR3 size: 13 residues. From germline, CDR1 is MNHEY and CDR2 SVGAGI. The CDR3 loop reads CASRQDGLDGYTF. In nucleotides, the CDR3 is TGTGCCAGCAGGCAGGACGGACTGGATGGCTACACCTTC.

The chain joins TRBV5-4 to TRBJ2-3; TRBD2 matches 14 bases. Trimming at V came to 3 bases and at J to 3 bases, leaving 12 bases not matched to a gene. Germline values: CDR1 SGHNT, CDR2 YYREEE (reference sequence). The CDR3 runs to 19 residues. The CDR3 DNA reads as TGTGCCAGCAGCTCCCCAGCGACTAGCGGGGGGGGAGGGACAGATACGCAGTATTTT. It codes for CASSSPATSGGGGTDTQYF.

The genes are TRBV28 and TRBJ2-5; TRBD1 agrees at 7 bases. The CDR3 loop spans 15 amino acids. The germline V gene encodes CDR1 MDHEN and CDR2 SYDVKM. The ends lost 6 bases at V and 3 bases at J; junction bases unmatched: 10. The CDR3 DNA sequence: TGTGCCAGCAGGATCCGGGACAGTCCGGAAGAGACCCAGTACTTC. Translated: CASRIRDSPEETQYF.

V usage is TRBV2 and J usage is TRBJ2-2; D is ambiguous. This CDR3 is 13 amino acids long. Per the germline V gene, CDR1 is SNHLY and CDR2 is FYNNEI. The V end lost 4 bases, the J end lost 7 bases, and 10 bases lay between the germline ends. CDR3 sequence: CASSALEVGELFF. Here the CDR3 DNA reads TGTGCCAGCAGTGCCCTAGAAGTCGGGGAGCTGTTTTTT. The whole variable domain, remainder taken from reference TRBV2 and TRBJ2-2, is EPEVTQTPSHQVTQMGQEVILRCVPISNHLYFYWYRQILGQKVEFLVSFYNNEISEKSEIFDDQFSVERPDGSNFTLKIRSTKLEDSAMYFCASSALEVGELFFGEGSRLTVL.

This clone was seen a few times. V gene TRBV2 combines with J gene TRBJ2-1; D gene uncertain. Germline V gene data show CDR1 as SNHLY and CDR2 as FYNNEI. Trimming removed 5 bases from V and 8 bases from J, with 10 bases in between. This CDR3 spans 12 amino acids. CDR3 nucleotide sequence: TGTGCCAGCAGTTCGCAGGCCTATGAGCAGTTCTTC. Its protein product is CASSSQAYEQFF. The full variable domain, its missing parts supplied by reference TRBV2 and TRBJ2-1, is EPEVTQTPSHQVTQMGQEVILRCVPISNHLYFYWYRQILGQKVEFLVSFYNNEISEKSEIFDDQFSVERPDGSNFTLKIRSTKLEDSAMYFCASSSQAYEQFFGPGTRLTVL.

The J gene is TRBJ2-1, the V gene TRBV7-3; 12 positions agree with TRBD2. The CDR3 loop spans 15 amino acids. With 4 bases clipped from V and 9 bases from J, the junction kept 7 bases outside the gene matches. CDR1 SGHTA and CDR2 FQGTGA come from the germline V gene. CDR3 sequence (DNA): TGTGCCAGCAGCTCTCGACTAGCGGGAGTGGCTGAGCAGTTCTTC. Residues: CASSSRLAGVAEQFF.

This chain joins TRBV20-1 and TRBJ1-1; D unclear. CDR3 length: 10 amino acids. V lost 7 bases to trimming and J lost 0 bases, with 3 bases between them. Germline lookup yields CDR1 DFQATT and CDR2 SNEGSKA (reference sequence). Here the CDR3 reads CSGVNTEAFF. CDR3 in DNA: TGCAGTGGGGTGAACACTGAAGCTTTCTTT.

The rearrangement uses TRBV15 and TRBJ2-4; D uncertain. Trimming took 0 bases from V and 2 from J, leaving 11 bases between them. Looked up from germline, CDR1 is LNHNV and CDR2 is YYDKDF (reference sequence). The CDR3 has 16 residues. CDR3 nucleotide sequence: TGTGCCACCAGCAGAGATCTAGGCAGGCCCAAAAACATTCAGTACTTC. It is translated as CATSRDLGRPKNIQYF.

The chain combines TRBV10-1 with TRBJ2-7; perhaps TRBD1 as D (6 bases). From germline, CDR1 is WNHNN and CDR2 SYGVQD (reference sequence). With 7 bases removed from V and 9 bases from J, the gap between germline ends came to 22 bases. This CDR3 spans 14 amino acids. DNA of the CDR3: TGCGCCAGCACCCGCATGACAGGCCAATCCGGGCAGTACTTC. Amino acid sequence: CASTRMTGQSGQYF.